The 9 T cell receptor beta chains below all came from one sample that was sequenced in a study of blood T cell repertoires in COVID-19. Data came from immunoSEQ multiplex PCR; TCRdb stores just in-frame clones and leaves some out. The table shows hundreds of thousands of clones, with more than 70% occurring only once. Sequenced material: peripheral blood. The receptor source for this set is a woman aged 45-65 years with COVID-19, enrolled during active disease.

The chain links TRBV6-4 to TRBJ2-3; 7 bases fit TRBD2. Trimming at V came to 4 bases and at J to 0 bases, leaving 7 bases not matched to a gene. This CDR3 is 16 amino acids long. CDR1 is MRHNA and CDR2 is SNTAGT in the germline V gene. The CDR3 nucleotides read TGTGCCAGCAGTGCCATGCTAGCGGCGAGCACAGATACGCAGTATTTT. Its translation: CASSAMLAASTDTQYF.

The CDR3 bases are TGTGCCAGCGGGGAGGGGGACGATGAGCAGTTCTTC. Translated, it gives CASGEGDDEQFF. The chain joins TRBV12-3 or TRBV12-4 to TRBJ2-1, with TRBD2 as a possible D gene (7 bases). The CDR3 runs to 12 residues. V was clipped by 8 bases and J by 8 bases, with 13 bases between them.

The V gene is TRBV3-1 (or the pseudogene TRBV3-2), the J gene TRBJ1-2; D possibly corresponds to TRBD1 (5 bases). The CDR3 covers 16 residues. The germline V gene has CDR1 LGHDT and CDR2 YNNKEL (reference sequence). Trimming took off 0 bases at V and 8 bases at J, with 19 bases between the two ends. The DNA of the CDR3 is TGTGCCAGCAGCCAAGACTTTTTGCCGGCAGGGCAAGGCTACACCTTC. Translating gives CASSQDFLPAGQGYTF.

The chain recombines TRBV5-8 with TRBJ1-2, with D unclear. V shed 2 bases and J shed 4 bases, with 15 bases lying between them. The CDR3 is made up of 15 amino acids. Germline CDR1 and CDR2: SGHTS and YDEGEE. The CDR3 DNA follows: TGTGCCAGCAGCTTCTCGGGTGCCTCGACCTATGGCTACACCTTC. Its protein is CASSFSGASTYGYTF.

V usage is TRBV6-1 and J usage is TRBJ2-2; 8 bases match TRBD1. The CDR3 runs to 14 residues. Germline assignment: CDR1 MNHNS and CDR2 SASEGT. V dropped 11 bases and J dropped 4; count of bases not matched to a gene: 9. CDR3 nucleotides: TGTGCCGGGGGGAGGACAGGGTTCACCGGGGAGCTGTTTTTT. Its translation is CAGGRTGFTGELFF.

This chain connects TRBV11-2 to TRBJ2-7, with D possibly being TRBD2 (6 bases). V was trimmed by 3 bases and J by 2 bases, leaving 8 bases between them. The germline CDR1 and CDR2 sequences are SGHAT and FQNNGV. The CDR3 extends over 13 amino acids. The CDR3 spells CASSLEGPYEQYF. The CDR3 DNA reads TGTGCCAGCAGCTTGGAGGGCCCCTACGAGCAGTACTTC.

The rearrangement joins TRBV28 to TRBJ1-2, with TRBD1 as a possible D gene (6 bases). Trimming shortened V by 4 bases and J by 5 bases, and 17 bases separated the two germline ends. This CDR3 has 15 amino acids. Germline CDR1 reads MDHEN; CDR2 reads SYDVKM. DNA for the CDR3: TGTGCCAGCAGTTCCCCACCGGACAGCTCATATGGCTACACCTTC. This translates into CASSSPPDSSYGYTF.

In DNA form, the CDR3 reads TGTGCCAGCAGCCCGGGACAGGGGGAAGGCTACACCTTC. This gives the protein CASSPGQGEGYTF. The gene calls are TRBV7-3 and TRBJ1-2; TRBD1 agrees at 11 bases. Unmatched junction bases numbered 4, after V lost 5 bases and J lost 8 bases. The CDR3 runs 13 residues. The germline gives CDR1 SGHTA, CDR2 FQGTGA.

The chain employs TRBV20-1 and TRBJ2-3; 8 bases match TRBD2. Germline loops: CDR1 DFQATT, CDR2 SNEGSKA (reference sequence). V dropped 3 bases and J dropped 2; count of bases not matched to a gene: 7. CDR3 length: 15 amino acids. Here the CDR3 reads CSASSRGGNTDTQYF. The CDR3 bases are TGCAGTGCTAGTTCACGGGGGGGAAACACAGATACGCAGTATTTT.